This TCR beta chain comes out of a study of Graves' ophthalmopathy and Graves' hyperthyroidism. RNA transcripts provided the template for amplifying TCR beta CDR3 regions. HTBI-primed first-round RT-PCR preceded second-round multiplex PCR. TCRdb reprocessed the multiplex PCR reads with MiXCR, giving one entry per CDR3 protein. The table lists around 1,000,000 distinct CDR3 sequences, about 36% of them singletons, with around 10% in the top ten. In its sample, this clonotype was seen once. V lost 5 bases and J lost 5; bases outside the gene matches: 14. The CDR3 loop spans 17 amino acids. This receptor was identified in an adult man with Graves' hyperthyroidism. What was sequenced was peripheral blood or thyroid tissue (not recorded which). The V call is TRBV12-3 or TRBV12-4, the J call TRBJ2-5; 10 nucleotides line up with TRBD2. This CDR3 reads CASSPAPSGSNWETQYF. The CDR3 DNA reads TGTGCCAGCAGTCCAGCCCCTAGCGGGAGTAATTGGGAGACCCAGTACTTC.